A selection of T cell receptor beta chains follows, all from one sample in a study of post-analysis software for immune sequencing data. TCRdb fed the PCR reads into MiXCR, producing one record per CDR3 protein. The sample carries about 460,000 distinct CDR3 sequences, less than 45% recorded once. Sequencing was carried out using blood. All receptors come from a girl between 10 and 17 years old with multiple sclerosis. Both conserved end residues are part of each CDR3. The D gene is left open where the match is weak. Where a row states a size, it is once, few, many or the class of an expanded clone; other rows omit it.

V gene	clone size	J gene	D gene	CDR3 protein	CDR3 DNA
TRBV5-6	few	TRBJ2-1	TRBD2	CASHRPGLAYNEQFF	TGTGCCAGCCACCGACCGGGACTAGCGTACAATGAGCAGTTCTTC
TRBV7-3	few	TRBJ1-2	-	CASSPRGSHYGYTF	TGTGCCAGCAGTCCACGGGGCTCCCACTATGGCTACACCTTC
TRBV5-1	-	TRBJ2-3	-	CASSLDLTDTQYF	TGCGCCAGCAGCTTGGACCTCACAGATACGCAGTATTTT
TRBV5-1	-	TRBJ1-1	-	CASSLSVRLNTEAFF	TGCGCCAGCAGCTTGTCTGTGCGACTCAACACTGAAGCTTTCTTT
TRBV6-5	-	TRBJ2-7	-	CAGSYSGPYEQYF	TGTGCCGGCAGTTACTCGGGGCCGTACGAGCAATACTTC
TRBV6-6	many	TRBJ1-4	-	CATTNREVNEKLFF	TGTGCCACCACGAACAGGGAGGTTAATGAAAAACTGTTTTTT
TRBV25-1	few	TRBJ1-2	-	CASSEWAGAAYGYTF	TGTGCCAGCAGTGAATGGGCGGGGGCCGCCTATGGCTACACCTTC
TRBV4-2	-	TRBJ2-7	-	CASSQARGSYEQYF	TGTGCCAGCAGCCAAGCTCGGGGTTCCTACGAGCAGTACTTC
TRBV7-3	-	TRBJ2-1	TRBD1	CASSVQGYERFF	TGTGCCAGCAGCGTACAGGGGTATGAGCGGTTCTTC
TRBV25-1	-	TRBJ2-3	TRBD1	CASNPRDRAVSAQYF	TGTGCCAGTAACCCCCGGGACAGGGCTGTATCAGCGCAGTATTTT
TRBV5-1	-	TRBJ1-5	TRBD1	CASSLMTGGNQPQHF	TGCGCCAGCAGCTTGATGACAGGGGGCAATCAGCCCCAGCATTTT
TRBV20-1	-	TRBJ2-1	TRBD2	CSAQRASGIDEQFF	TGCAGTGCCCAAAGGGCTAGCGGGATAGATGAGCAGTTCTTC
TRBV29-1	-	TRBJ2-1	TRBD1	CSVEGPGGRETQFF	TGCAGCGTTGAAGGCCCAGGGGGAAGAGAGACCCAGTTCTTC
TRBV29-1	-	TRBJ2-7	TRBD2	CSVEDPSGRGYEQYF	TGCAGCGTTGAAGATCCAAGCGGGAGGGGCTACGAGCAGTACTTC
TRBV4-1	-	TRBJ1-6	TRBD1	CASSQDLRQGHNSPLHF	TGCGCCAGCAGCCAAGATCTGAGACAGGGCCATAATTCACCCCTCCACTTT
TRBV28	-	TRBJ2-1	TRBD1	CASSLIPPGQGSGEQFF	TGTGCCAGCAGCTTGATCCCCCCGGGACAGGGGTCGGGTGAGCAGTTCTTC
TRBV20-1	-	TRBJ1-5	-	CSASFHSNQPQHF	TGCAGTGCTTCTTTCCACAGCAATCAGCCCCAGCATTTT
TRBV7-8	-	TRBJ1-5	-	CASSLEAKLQGMMVQPQHF	TGTGCCAGCAGCTTAGAGGCCAAACTCCAGGGGATGATGGTTCAGCCCCAGCATTTT